This T cell receptor (beta chain) was captured in a study of vaccination effects on CD4 cells after COVID-19. General study results and limits: Marked clonal contraction of both clone types appeared late after vaccination.

This clone showed up just a few times. Its target is not known. The V gene's germline CDR1 is LGHDT and CDR2 YNNKEL (reference sequence). The CDR3 consists of 17 residues. Trimming took off 0 bases at V and 2 bases at J, with 17 bases between the two ends. Profiling relied on immunoSEQ multiplex PCR, and the TCRdb table lists in-frame clones only, not all of them. The table lists tens of thousands of clones, more than 65% of them singletons, with roughly 3.6% in the top ten. Upon completion of about 10 days in culture, CD4+ T cells were isolated. The person had PCR-confirmed SARS-CoV-2 infection between March and December 2020. Participants each got two BNT162b2 or mRNA-1273 vaccine doses.

The sequenced sample was CD4+ T cells from PBMCs cultured without peptide, obtained after COVID-19 vaccination. This sequence was found in a human donor who had a prior SARS-CoV-2 infection. The V call is TRBV3-1 (or the pseudogene TRBV3-2), the J call TRBJ2-7, with D possibly matching TRBD1 (5 bases). This CDR3 reads CASSQDRWGRTTYEQYF. The CDR3 DNA reads as TGTGCCAGCAGCCAAGATAGATGGGGCAGGACAACCTACGAGCAGTACTTC.